The clone carrying this T cell receptor beta chain was counted ten times or more. Its target is unknown. The CDR3 extends over 15 amino acids. V was shortened by 1 base and J by 1 base, with 10 bases between the two germline ends. Germline CDR1 DFQATT, CDR2 SNEGSKA (reference sequence). Generation of TCR beta libraries employed quantitative 5'-RACE incorporating molecular barcodes. TCRdb re-called the 5' RACE reads through MiXCR, storing one row per CDR3 protein. Here the sample spans some 800,000 distinct CDR3 sequences, 10% to 15% being singletons. The sample is drawn from a study of CD8 T cells in ankylosing spondylitis. Points from the study as a whole: Among TCR beta sequences, a motif of 7 to 9 highly homologous variants appeared characteristic of ankylosing spondylitis blood. Clones linked to the disease showed a CD8+ phenotype. They occurred at relatively low frequencies in peripheral blood. It was reported that disease-linked clones were significantly enriched in matched ankylosing spondylitis synovial fluid.

The sequencing sample was made of blood, either unsorted or a sorted T cell fraction (not recorded which). The chain has TRBV20-1 and TRBJ2-2, with D unresolved. The sequence derives from a male donor with ankylosing spondylitis. CDR3: CSARGPLLNTGELFF. CDR3 sequence (DNA): TGCAGTGCTAGAGGCCCCCTCCTGAACACCGGGGAGCTGTTTTTT.